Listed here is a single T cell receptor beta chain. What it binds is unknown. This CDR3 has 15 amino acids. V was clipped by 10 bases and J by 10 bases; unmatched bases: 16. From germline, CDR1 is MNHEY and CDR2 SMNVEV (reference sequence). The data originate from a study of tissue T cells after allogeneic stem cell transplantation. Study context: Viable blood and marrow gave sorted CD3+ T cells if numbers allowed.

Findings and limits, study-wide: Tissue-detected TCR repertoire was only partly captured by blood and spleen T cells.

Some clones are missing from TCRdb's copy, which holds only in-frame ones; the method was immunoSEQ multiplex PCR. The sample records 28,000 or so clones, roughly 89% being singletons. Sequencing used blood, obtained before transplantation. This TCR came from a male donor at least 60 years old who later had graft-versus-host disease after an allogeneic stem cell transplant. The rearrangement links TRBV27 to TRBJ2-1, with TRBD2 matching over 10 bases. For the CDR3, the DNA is TGTGCCACTAGAATCAGCGGGAGGGATCTAGGAGAGCAGTTCTTC. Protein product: CATRISGRDLGEQFF.